Listed below are T cell receptor beta chains from one sample, sequenced in a study of T cells after yellow fever vaccination. TCRdb re-called the 5' RACE reads with MiXCR, one entry per CDR3 protein. The sample contains 500,000 to 550,000 distinct CDR3 sequences, 21% of which appear only once. The material was PBMCs, obtained about 20 days after the first yellow fever vaccination. All receptors derive from a young man who received the YFV17D yellow fever vaccine. The CDR3 runs from the conserved cysteine through the conserved F or W. D genes are given only for firm matches. Some rows mark clone size as missing; the rest say once, few, many or name a class of expanded clone.

cdr3_aa,cdr3_nt,d_call,v_call,j_call,clone_size
CASSLDLSGMVTQYF,TGTGCCAGCAGCTTAGATCTCAGCGGGATGGTGACCCAGTACTTC,TRBD2,TRBV11-2,TRBJ2-5,few
CASSSGTSGGLKQFF,TGTGCCAGCAGCTCCGGGACTAGTGGGGGCCTCAAGCAGTTCTTC,TRBD2,TRBV7-8,TRBJ2-1,few
CASRAQSSGANVLTF,TGTGCCAGCCGCGCTCAGAGCTCTGGGGCCAACGTCCTGACTTTC,NA,TRBV19,TRBJ2-6,NA
CASSRGTGEFF,TGTGCCAGCAGTCGGGGGACAGGGGAATTCTTC,TRBD1,TRBV6-2/TRBV6-3,TRBJ2-1,NA
CSARGGGGFTEAFF,TGCAGTGCTAGAGGCGGAGGGGGATTCACTGAAGCTTTCTTT,NA,TRBV20-1,TRBJ1-1,NA
CATSNKEQGRGQPQHF,TGTGCCACCAGCAATAAGGAGCAGGGGCGCGGACAGCCCCAGCATTTT,NA,TRBV15,TRBJ1-5,few
CASSHVPPTDTQYF,TGTGCCAGCAGCCACGTCCCCCCCACAGATACGCAGTATTTT,NA,TRBV11-2,TRBJ2-3,few
CASSPARNYNSPLHF,TGTGCCAGCAGCCCGGCCCGTAACTATAATTCACCCCTCCACTTT,NA,TRBV12-3/TRBV12-4,TRBJ1-6,NA
CASSLDTRVWTNEKLFF,TGTGCCAGCAGCTTGGATACGAGGGTTTGGACTAATGAAAAACTGTTTTTT,NA,TRBV7-8,TRBJ1-4,few
CASTPGGANTEAFF,TGTGCCAGCACTCCCGGGGGGGCGAACACTGAAGCTTTCTTT,NA,TRBV6-1,TRBJ1-1,few
CASSTSTSGYEQYF,TGTGCCAGCAGTACCTCGACTAGCGGATACGAGCAGTACTTC,TRBD2,TRBV27,TRBJ2-7,few
CASSPPSRTDEQYF,TGCGCCAGCAGCCCGCCGAGCAGGACTGACGAGCAGTACTTC,NA,TRBV5-1,TRBJ2-7,NA
CASSYSYSGANNEQFF,TGTGCCAGCAGTTACTCGTATAGCGGGGCCAATAATGAGCAGTTCTTC,TRBD2,TRBV6-2/TRBV6-3,TRBJ2-1,few
CSPNGQQHPLQQETQYF,TGCAGCCCGAACGGTCAGCAACATCCTCTACAACAAGAGACCCAGTACTTC,NA,TRBV29-1,TRBJ2-5,NA
CASTLQAGKNTGELFF,TGTGCCAGCACCCTCCAGGCAGGGAAGAACACCGGGGAGCTGTTTTTT,NA,TRBV6-2/TRBV6-3,TRBJ2-2,many
CASSQGQGARETQYF,TGTGCCAGCAGTCAAGGACAGGGCGCCAGGGAGACCCAGTACTTC,TRBD1,TRBV6-1,TRBJ2-5,few
CASRGDRNYGYTF,TGTGCCAGCAGAGGGGACAGGAACTATGGCTACACCTTC,TRBD1,TRBV6-6,TRBJ1-2,NA
CASNRRGETQYF,TGTGCCAGCAATCGCAGGGGAGAGACCCAGTACTTC,NA,TRBV12-3/TRBV12-4,TRBJ2-5,few
CASSSGPGYEQYF,TGCGCCAGCAGCTCCGGACCGGGCTACGAGCAGTACTTC,NA,TRBV5-1,TRBJ2-7,many
CASSFRTRADTQYF,TGTGCCAGCAGTTTTAGGACTAGAGCAGATACGCAGTATTTT,TRBD2,TRBV12-3/TRBV12-4,TRBJ2-3,few
CATGTGGELFF,TGTGCCACTGGGACAGGCGGGGAGCTGTTTTTT,TRBD1,TRBV12-3/TRBV12-4,TRBJ2-2,NA
CASSPKMRDEQYF,TGTGCCAGCAGCCCGAAGATGAGGGACGAGCAGTACTTC,NA,TRBV13,TRBJ2-7,NA
CASSQGTTAGLSF,TGCGCCAGCAGCCAAGGAACGACAGCGGGCCTCTCCTTT,NA,TRBV4-3,TRBJ1-6,NA
CASSRRRGGVAKNIQYF,TGTGCCAGCAGTCGGAGGCGGGGGGGAGTAGCCAAAAACATTCAGTACTTC,TRBD2,TRBV11-1,TRBJ2-4,NA